This entry lists 19 T cell receptor beta chains sequenced from one sample in a study of blood T cell repertoires in COVID-19. TCRdb keeps only in-frame clones here, not all; method: immunoSEQ multiplex PCR. The table has about 83,000 clones, around 83% seen once. The sequenced sample was peripheral blood. The origin of the receptors is a woman aged 80 or older in a cohort sampled during active or convalescent COVID-19.

The chain is built from TRBV28 and TRBJ1-4, with 8 bases lining up with TRBD1. CDR3 length equals 15 residues. Per germline, CDR1 MDHEN and CDR2 SYDVKM. After removal of 5 bases from V and 5 bases from J, the junction contained 7 bases not matched to a gene. CDR3 sequence: CASSTTGEGNEKLFF. The CDR3 DNA is TGTGCCAGCAGTACGACAGGGGAGGGGAATGAAAAACTGTTTTTT.

The genes are TRBV5-4 and TRBJ2-2; D is unresolved. Germline V lookup: CDR1 SGHNT, CDR2 YYREEE (reference sequence). The CDR3 spans 12 residues. Trimming took 0 bases from V and 7 from J, leaving 4 bases between them. Here the CDR3 reads CASSLDGGELFF. The CDR3 bases are TGTGCCAGCAGCTTGGACGGCGGGGAGCTGTTTTTT.

This clone appeared once. This chain links TRBV5-1 with TRBJ1-5; D unclear. V lost 4 bases and J lost 5, with 10 bases in between. There are 13 residues in the CDR3. Germline values: CDR1 SGHRS, CDR2 YFSETQ. The CDR3 nucleotides read TGCGCCAGCAGCCAAGGAGTTGATCAGCCCCAGCATTTT. Its translation: CASSQGVDQPQHF.

This clone was counted between two and nine times. The chain employs TRBV2 and TRBJ1-4; 8 nucleotides agree with TRBD1. Trimming took 3 bases from V and 6 from J; bases not matched to a gene: 3. Germline CDR1 SNHLY, CDR2 FYNNEI. The CDR3 totals 14 residues. The CDR3 bases are TGTGCCAGCAGTGATAGGACAGGGTATGAAAAACTGTTTTTT. Translating it yields CASSDRTGYEKLFF.

This chain uses TRBV18 with TRBJ2-1, with D possibly matching TRBD2 (5 bases). Germline V CDR1 and CDR2: KGHSH, LQKENI. The CDR3 extends over 15 amino acids. Trimming took 4 bases from V and 0 from J, leaving 10 bases between them. The CDR3 sequence is CASSQLAGSYNEQFF. CDR3 coding DNA: TGTGCCAGCTCACAACTTGCGGGCTCCTACAATGAGCAGTTCTTC.

J is TRBJ2-2 and V is TRBV10-3; no clear D gene. V was clipped by 7 bases and J by 1 base, with 10 bases between them. From germline, CDR1 is ENHRY and CDR2 SYGVKD. The CDR3 contains 14 residues. The CDR3: CAINLAGNTGELFF. In DNA, the CDR3 is TGTGCCATCAATCTGGCTGGGAACACCGGGGAGCTGTTTTTT.

The rearrangement uses TRBV5-4 and TRBJ1-6; D is ambiguous. Germline values: CDR1 SGHNT, CDR2 YYREEE (reference sequence). The V end lost 4 bases, the J end lost 0 bases, and 14 bases lay between the germline ends. This CDR3 is built from 17 residues. The CDR3 is CASSAGGTSSYNSPLHF. As DNA, the CDR3 is TGTGCCAGCAGCGCGGGTGGTACAAGCTCCTATAATTCACCCCTCCACTTT. Complete variable domain (other parts from reference TRBV5-4 and TRBJ1-6): ETGVTQSPTHLIKTRGQQVTLRCSSQSGHNTVSWYQQALGQGPQFIFQYYREEENGRGNFPPRFSGLQFPNYSSELNVNALELDDSALYLCASSAGGTSSYNSPLHFGNGTRLTVT.

The chain couples TRBV28 to TRBJ2-7; the match to TRBD2 covers 13 bases. This CDR3 comprises 16 residues. V trimming: 3 bases; J trimming: 1 base; junction bases outside the gene matches: 3. Germline V gives CDR1 MDHEN, CDR2 SYDVKM. CDR3: CASSFRLAGGSYEQYV. The CDR3 DNA is TGTGCCAGCAGTTTCCGACTAGCGGGAGGATCCTACGAGCAGTACGTC.

The chain employs TRBV6-4 and TRBJ2-7; D call uncertain. V was clipped by 4 bases and J by 6 bases, with 13 bases between them. CDR1 is MRHNA and CDR2 is SNTAGT in the germline V gene. The CDR3 is 13 amino acids. The DNA for the CDR3 is TGTGCCAGCAGTGCCAATTCGGTTACCGAGCAGTACTTC. As protein: CASSANSVTEQYF.

This clone was detected only a few times. V usage is TRBV11-3 and J usage is TRBJ2-5; possibly TRBD2 for D (5 bases). V was clipped by 3 bases and J by 3 bases, with 8 bases between them. The CDR3 sequence is 13 residues long. The germline V gene encodes CDR1 SGHNT and CDR2 YENEEA. The CDR3 region has the DNA TGTGCCAGCAGCTTGTGGACTGAAGAGACCCAGTACTTC. Protein: CASSLWTEETQYF.

This clone was recorded only once. J is TRBJ2-1 and V is TRBV20-1; possibly TRBD2 for D (7 bases). Germline CDR1 reads DFQATT; CDR2 reads SNEGSKA (reference sequence). The CDR3 contains 13 residues. Trimming shortened V by 3 bases and J by 12 bases, and 18 bases separated the two germline ends. This CDR3 is CSASWGGLEVQFF. The CDR3 coding sequence is TGCAGTGCTAGTTGGGGGGGGCTGGAGGTGCAGTTCTTC.

The chain has TRBV19 and TRBJ2-2, with 8 bases that match TRBD1. This CDR3 spans 16 amino acids. V lost 5 bases to trimming and J lost 2 bases; unmatched junction nucleotides: 7. CDR1 is LNHDA and CDR2 is SQIVND in the germline V gene (reference sequence). The CDR3 here is CASSHIGQGNTGELFF. CDR3 in DNA: TGTGCCAGTAGTCACATTGGACAGGGCAACACCGGGGAGCTGTTTTTT.

This chain uses TRBV5-1 with TRBJ2-2; TRBD1 aligns across 7 bases. The CDR3 is made up of 15 amino acids. CDR1 and CDR2 (germline): SGHRS, YFSETQ. The V and J ends lost 7 bases and 0 bases, in that order; junction bases with no gene match: 6. The CDR3, as DNA: TGCGCCAGCTTTCTGGACAGGACGAACACCGGGGAGCTGTTTTTT. Its protein product is CASFLDRTNTGELFF.

The V gene is TRBV5-1, the J gene TRBJ1-2; D is ambiguous. CDR1 is SGHRS and CDR2 is YFSETQ in the germline V gene. Trimming removed 4 bases from V and 3 bases from J, with 10 bases in between. The CDR3 runs to 13 residues. This chain's CDR3 is CASSVKADYGYTF. In DNA, the CDR3 is TGCGCCAGCAGCGTGAAAGCGGACTATGGCTACACCTTC.

This clone was recorded once. J is TRBJ2-7 and V is TRBV5-4; weak D call: TRBD2 (6 bases). V shed 4 bases and J shed 3 bases, with 20 bases lying between them. CDR1 and CDR2 from the germline V gene are SGHNT and YYREEE (reference sequence). The CDR3 has 16 residues. The CDR3 sequence: CASSPSRGSPLYEQYF. Here the CDR3 DNA reads TGTGCCAGCAGCCCCTCTCGGGGGAGCCCTCTCTACGAGCAGTACTTC.

This chain links TRBV5-6 with TRBJ2-1, with TRBD2 matching 12 bases. Germline CDR1 and CDR2: SGHDT and YYEEEE. There are 16 residues in the CDR3. V shed 6 bases, J shed 9 bases, and the junction held 13 bases outside the gene matches. CDR3 DNA: TGTGCCAGCACCCTAGTATGGACTAGCGGGAATATTGAGCAGTTCTTC. The encoded protein is CASTLVWTSGNIEQFF.

CDR3 residues: CASSPRQGRNTGELFF. Here the CDR3 DNA reads TGTGCCAGCAGCCCACGACAGGGTAGGAACACCGGGGAGCTGTTTTTT. This chain links TRBV9 with TRBJ2-2, with 7 bases that match TRBD1. This CDR3 is built from 16 residues. Trimming cost V 4 bases and J 1 base; bases outside gene matches: 7. CDR1 is SGDLS, CDR2 YYNGEE, per germline.

This chain joins TRBV28 and TRBJ2-7; no firm D call. This CDR3 is built from 13 residues. The ends were cut back, 7 bases at V and 4 bases at J, with 14 bases in the middle. Germline CDR1 and CDR2: MDHEN and SYDVKM. The CDR3 reads CASTFGWVYEQYF. The CDR3 DNA follows: TGTGCCAGCACTTTCGGGTGGGTTTACGAGCAGTACTTC.

The chain couples TRBV5-1 to TRBJ2-3, with D perhaps TRBD1 (6 bases). Germline CDR1 and CDR2: SGHRS and YFSETQ. The ends were cut back, 2 bases at V and 0 bases at J, with 16 bases in the middle. The CDR3 runs 17 residues. The CDR3 loop is CASSFSPGTPSTDTQYF. CDR3 nucleotide sequence: TGCGCCAGCAGCTTCTCTCCCGGGACACCAAGCACAGATACGCAGTATTTT.